This T cell receptor (beta chain) was recorded in a study of radiotherapy plus CTLA-4 blockade in lung cancer. The ends were cut back, 1 base at V and 4 bases at J, with 10 bases in the middle. Germline values: CDR1 MNHEY, CDR2 SMNVEV (reference sequence). This CDR3 region has 15 residues. Sequencing was performed with immunoSEQ multiplex PCR; in TCRdb, only in-frame clones are kept and a portion is missing. The sample lists tens of thousands of clones, approximately 79% occurring once. The rearrangement uses TRBV27 and TRBJ2-2; no clear D. The TCR originated in a human donor with non-small cell lung cancer who had stable disease on radiotherapy plus ipilimumab. The sample in question was peripheral blood, obtained from a patient treated with radiotherapy plus ipilimumab. The CDR3 nucleotides read TGTGCCAGCAGTTTATATCCTACTCGCACCGGGGAGCTGTTTTTT. Translated: CASSLYPTRTGELFF.